This TCR beta chain was profiled in a study of cytomegalovirus exposure and HLA in healthy donors. Study-wide points: One later analysis reportedly identified an Asian-associated ancestry cluster that showed fewer N-insertions than the roughly 640-donor mean. Reported performance of the classifier showed diagnosis of cytomegalovirus status with high specificity and sensitivity.

This clone was recorded only once. Antigen unknown. Those who donated were healthy bone marrow donors. V shed 4 bases and J 3 bases; nucleotides not matched to a gene: 2. The CDR3 covers 14 residues. Germline CDR1 reads SGHRS; CDR2 reads YFSETQ. With 60 Vbeta and 13 Jbeta primers, the PCR was carried out. Measured with immunoSEQ multiplex PCR; TCRdb has only the in-frame clones, and not every one. The data hold 55,000 to 90,000 clones, with roughly 72% observed a single time. Sequenced material: PBMCs. V gene TRBV5-1 combines with J gene TRBJ1-2; 11 bases align to TRBD1. The sequence was obtained from a man aged 50 to 60 in good health and CMV-seronegative. Here the CDR3 DNA reads TGCGCCAGCAGCCAGGGACAGGGGGACTATGGCTACACCTTC. Translated, it gives CASSQGQGDYGYTF.